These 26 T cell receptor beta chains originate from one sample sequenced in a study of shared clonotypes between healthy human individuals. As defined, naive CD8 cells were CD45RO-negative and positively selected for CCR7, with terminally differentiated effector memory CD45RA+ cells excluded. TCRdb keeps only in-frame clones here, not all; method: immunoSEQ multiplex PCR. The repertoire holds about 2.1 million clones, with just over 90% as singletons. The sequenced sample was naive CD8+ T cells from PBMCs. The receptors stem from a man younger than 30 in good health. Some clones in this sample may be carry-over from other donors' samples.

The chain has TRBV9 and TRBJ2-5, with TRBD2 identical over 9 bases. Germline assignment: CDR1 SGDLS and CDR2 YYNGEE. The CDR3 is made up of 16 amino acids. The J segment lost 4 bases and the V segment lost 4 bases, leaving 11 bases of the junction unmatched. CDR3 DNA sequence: TGTGCCAGCAGCCTCCCCCTGCGGGAGGGCCGAGAGACCCAGTACTTC. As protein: CASSLPLREGRETQYF.

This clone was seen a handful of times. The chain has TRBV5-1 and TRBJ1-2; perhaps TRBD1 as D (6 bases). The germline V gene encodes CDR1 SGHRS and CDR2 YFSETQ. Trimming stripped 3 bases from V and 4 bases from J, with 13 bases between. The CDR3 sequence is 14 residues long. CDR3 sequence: CASSYVRGSYGYTF. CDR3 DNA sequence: TGCGCCAGCAGCTACGTCAGGGGCAGCTATGGCTACACCTTC.

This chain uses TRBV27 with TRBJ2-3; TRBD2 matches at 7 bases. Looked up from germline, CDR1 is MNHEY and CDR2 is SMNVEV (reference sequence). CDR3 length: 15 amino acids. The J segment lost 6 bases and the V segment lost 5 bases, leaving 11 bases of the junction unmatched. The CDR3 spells CASSPTSTQRDTQYF. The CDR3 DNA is TGTGCCAGCAGTCCGACTAGCACCCAACGGGATACGCAGTATTTT.

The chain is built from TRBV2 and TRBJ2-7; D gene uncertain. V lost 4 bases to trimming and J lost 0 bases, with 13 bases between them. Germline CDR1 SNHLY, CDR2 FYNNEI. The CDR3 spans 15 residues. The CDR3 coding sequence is TGTGCCAGCAGTGGTAACGCGGAATACTCCTACGAGCAGTACTTC. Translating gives CASSGNAEYSYEQYF.

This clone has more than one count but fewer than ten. CDR3 protein: CASSHSPGGAEAFF. The CDR3 DNA reads TGTGCCAGCAGCCACAGTCCGGGAGGCGCTGAAGCTTTCTTT. The chain is built from TRBV7-9 and TRBJ1-1, with no clear D. Germline CDR1 reads SEHNR; CDR2 reads FQNEAQ (reference sequence). This CDR3 contains 14 residues. V lost 5 bases and J lost 6, with 16 bases in between. Complete variable domain (other parts from reference TRBV7-9 and TRBJ1-1): DTGVSQNPRHKITKRGQNVTFRCDPISEHNRLYWYRQTLGQGPEFLTYFQNEAQLEKSRLLSDRFSAERPKGSFSTLEIQRTEQGDSAMYLCASSHSPGGAEAFFGQGTRLTVV.

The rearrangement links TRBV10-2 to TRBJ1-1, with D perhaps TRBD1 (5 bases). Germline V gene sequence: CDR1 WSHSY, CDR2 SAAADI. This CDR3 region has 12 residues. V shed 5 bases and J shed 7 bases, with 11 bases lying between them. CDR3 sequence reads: CASSWDEVEAFF. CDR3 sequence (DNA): TGCGCCAGCAGTTGGGACGAGGTTGAAGCTTTCTTT.

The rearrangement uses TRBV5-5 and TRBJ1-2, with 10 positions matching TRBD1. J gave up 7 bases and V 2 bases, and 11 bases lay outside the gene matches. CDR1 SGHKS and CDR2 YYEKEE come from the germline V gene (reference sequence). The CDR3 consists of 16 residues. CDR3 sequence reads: CASSLSRTGGPVGYTF. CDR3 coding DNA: TGTGCCAGCAGCTTATCCCGGACAGGGGGTCCGGTTGGCTACACCTTC.

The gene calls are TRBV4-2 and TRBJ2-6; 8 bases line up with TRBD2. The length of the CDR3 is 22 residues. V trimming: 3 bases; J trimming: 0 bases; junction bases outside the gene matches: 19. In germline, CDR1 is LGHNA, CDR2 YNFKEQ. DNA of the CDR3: TGTGCCAGCAGCCAGATGGGAGGGGGTCGGCTAGCGGGCCTCTCTGGGGCCAACGTCCTGACTTTC. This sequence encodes CASSQMGGGRLAGLSGANVLTF.

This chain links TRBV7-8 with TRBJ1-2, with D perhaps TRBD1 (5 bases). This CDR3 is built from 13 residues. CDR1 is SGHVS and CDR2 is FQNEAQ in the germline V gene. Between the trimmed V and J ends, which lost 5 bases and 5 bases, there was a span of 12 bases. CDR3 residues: CASSPVGLYGYTF. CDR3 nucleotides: TGTGCCAGCAGCCCGGTGGGGCTTTATGGCTACACCTTC.

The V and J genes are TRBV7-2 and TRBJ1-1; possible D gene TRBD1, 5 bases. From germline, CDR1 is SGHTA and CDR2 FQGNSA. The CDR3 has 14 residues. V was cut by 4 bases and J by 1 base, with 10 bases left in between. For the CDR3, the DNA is TGTGCCAGCAGCTACGGGACGGGGAACACTGAAGCTTTCTTT. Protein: CASSYGTGNTEAFF.

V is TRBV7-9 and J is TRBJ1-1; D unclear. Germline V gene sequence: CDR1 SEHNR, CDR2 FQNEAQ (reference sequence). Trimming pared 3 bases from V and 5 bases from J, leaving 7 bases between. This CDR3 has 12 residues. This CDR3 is CASSFEPTEAFF. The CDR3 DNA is TGTGCCAGCAGCTTCGAACCAACTGAAGCTTTCTTT.

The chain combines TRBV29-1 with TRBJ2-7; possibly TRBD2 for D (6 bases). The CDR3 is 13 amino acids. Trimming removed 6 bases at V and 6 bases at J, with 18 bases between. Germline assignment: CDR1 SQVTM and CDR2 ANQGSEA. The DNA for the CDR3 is TGCAGCGTCCTCGACGGAGGGGATGGCGAGCAGTACTTC. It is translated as CSVLDGGDGEQYF.

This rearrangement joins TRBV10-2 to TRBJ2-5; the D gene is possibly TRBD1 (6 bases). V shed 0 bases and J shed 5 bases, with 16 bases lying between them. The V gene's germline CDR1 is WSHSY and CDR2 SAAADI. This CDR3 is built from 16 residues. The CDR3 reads CASSESTGQSRETQYF. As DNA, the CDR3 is TGCGCCAGCAGTGAGTCAACCGGACAGAGTCGGGAGACCCAGTACTTC.

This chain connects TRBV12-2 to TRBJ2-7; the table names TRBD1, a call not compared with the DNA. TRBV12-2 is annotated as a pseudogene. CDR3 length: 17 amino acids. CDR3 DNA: TGTGCAAGTCGCTTCCTAGGGCCCGAGGACAGTTTCGATGAGCAGTACTTC. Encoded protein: CASRFLGPEDSFDEQYF.

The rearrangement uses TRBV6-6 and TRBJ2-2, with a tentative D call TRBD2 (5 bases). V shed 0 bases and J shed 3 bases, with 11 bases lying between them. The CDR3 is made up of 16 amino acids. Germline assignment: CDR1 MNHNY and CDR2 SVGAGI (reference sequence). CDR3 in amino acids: CASSYSSGVDTGELFF. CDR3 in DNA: TGTGCCAGCAGTTACTCGTCCGGGGTGGACACCGGGGAGCTGTTTTTT.

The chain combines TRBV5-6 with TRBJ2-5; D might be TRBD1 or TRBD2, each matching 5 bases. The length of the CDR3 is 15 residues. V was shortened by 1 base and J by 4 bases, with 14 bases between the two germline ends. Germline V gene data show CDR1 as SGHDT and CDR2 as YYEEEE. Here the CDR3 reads CASSLPKGPGETQYF. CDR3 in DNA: TGTGCCAGCAGCTTGCCTAAGGGACCTGGAGAGACCCAGTACTTC.

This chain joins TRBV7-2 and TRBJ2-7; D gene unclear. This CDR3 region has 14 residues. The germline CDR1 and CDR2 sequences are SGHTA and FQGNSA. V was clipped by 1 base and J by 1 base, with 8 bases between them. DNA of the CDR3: TGTGCCAGCAGCTTAGTAGGCAGATCCTACGAGCAGTACTTC. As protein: CASSLVGRSYEQYF.

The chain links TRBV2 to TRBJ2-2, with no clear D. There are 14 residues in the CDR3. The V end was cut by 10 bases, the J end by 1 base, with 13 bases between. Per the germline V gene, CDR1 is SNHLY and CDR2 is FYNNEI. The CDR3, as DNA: TGTGCCATCCCGAGGCTTTTGAACACCGGGGAGCTGTTTTTT. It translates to CAIPRLLNTGELFF.

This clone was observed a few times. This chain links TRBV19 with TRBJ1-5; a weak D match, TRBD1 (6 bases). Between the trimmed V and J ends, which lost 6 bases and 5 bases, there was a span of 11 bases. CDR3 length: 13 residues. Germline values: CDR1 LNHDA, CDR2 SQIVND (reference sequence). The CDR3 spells CASRDSTYQPQHF. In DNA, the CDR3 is TGTGCCAGTAGGGACAGTACTTATCAGCCCCAGCATTTT.

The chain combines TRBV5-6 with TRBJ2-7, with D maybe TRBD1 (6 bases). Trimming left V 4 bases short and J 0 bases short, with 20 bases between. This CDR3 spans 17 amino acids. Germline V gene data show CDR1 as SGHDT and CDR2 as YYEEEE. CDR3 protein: CASSPRWGPLNSYEQYF. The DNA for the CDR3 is TGTGCCAGCAGCCCTCGGTGGGGGCCGCTGAACTCCTACGAGCAGTACTTC.

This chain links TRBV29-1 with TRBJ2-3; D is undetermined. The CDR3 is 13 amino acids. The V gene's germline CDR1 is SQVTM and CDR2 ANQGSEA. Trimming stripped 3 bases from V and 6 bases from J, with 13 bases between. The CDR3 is CSVESGPRDTQYF. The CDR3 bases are TGCAGCGTTGAGTCCGGGCCCCGGGATACGCAGTATTTT.

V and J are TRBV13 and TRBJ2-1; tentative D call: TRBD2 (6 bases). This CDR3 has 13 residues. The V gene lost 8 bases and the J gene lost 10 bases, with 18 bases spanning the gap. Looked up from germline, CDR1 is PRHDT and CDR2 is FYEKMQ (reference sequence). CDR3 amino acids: CASGGLLAVEQFF. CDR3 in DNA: TGTGCCAGCGGGGGACTGTTGGCCGTCGAGCAGTTCTTC.

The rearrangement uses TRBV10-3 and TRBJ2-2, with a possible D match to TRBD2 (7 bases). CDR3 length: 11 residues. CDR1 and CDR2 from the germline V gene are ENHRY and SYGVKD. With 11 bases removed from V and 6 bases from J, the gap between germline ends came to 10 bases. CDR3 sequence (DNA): TGTGCCGCGGGGGCGGCCGGGGAGCTGTTTTTT. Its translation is CAAGAAGELFF.

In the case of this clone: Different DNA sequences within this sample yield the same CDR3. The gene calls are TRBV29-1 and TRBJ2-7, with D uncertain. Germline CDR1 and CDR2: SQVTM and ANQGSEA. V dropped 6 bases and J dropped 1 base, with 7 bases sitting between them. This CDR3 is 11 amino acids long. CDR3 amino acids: CSVRYSYEQYF. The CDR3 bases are TGCAGCGTCCGTTATTCCTACGAGCAGTACTTC.

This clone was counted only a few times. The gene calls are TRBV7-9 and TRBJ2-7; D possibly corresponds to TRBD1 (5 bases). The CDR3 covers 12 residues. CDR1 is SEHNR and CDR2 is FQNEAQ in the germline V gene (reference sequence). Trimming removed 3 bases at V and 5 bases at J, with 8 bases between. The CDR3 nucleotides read TGTGCCAGCAGCTTCAAGGGGAACGAGCAGTACTTC. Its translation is CASSFKGNEQYF.

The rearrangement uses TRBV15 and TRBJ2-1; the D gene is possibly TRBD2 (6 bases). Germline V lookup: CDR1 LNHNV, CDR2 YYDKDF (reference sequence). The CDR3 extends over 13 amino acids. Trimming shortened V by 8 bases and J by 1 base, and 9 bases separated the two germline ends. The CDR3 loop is CATSEGSYNEQFF. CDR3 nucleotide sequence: TGTGCCACCTCGGAGGGTTCCTACAATGAGCAGTTCTTC.